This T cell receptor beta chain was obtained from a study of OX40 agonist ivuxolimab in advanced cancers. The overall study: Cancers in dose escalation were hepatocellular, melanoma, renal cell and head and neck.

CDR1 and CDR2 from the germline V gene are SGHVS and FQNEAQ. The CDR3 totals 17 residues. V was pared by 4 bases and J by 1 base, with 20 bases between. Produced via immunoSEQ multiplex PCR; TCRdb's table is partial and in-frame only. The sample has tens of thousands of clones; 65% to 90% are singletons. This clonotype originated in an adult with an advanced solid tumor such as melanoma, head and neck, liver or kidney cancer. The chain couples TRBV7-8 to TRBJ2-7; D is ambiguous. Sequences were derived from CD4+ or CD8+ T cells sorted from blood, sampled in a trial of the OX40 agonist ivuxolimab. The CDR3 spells CASSYSLRTDDSYEQYF. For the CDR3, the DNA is TGTGCCAGCAGCTACTCACTGAGGACCGATGATTCCTACGAGCAGTACTTC.